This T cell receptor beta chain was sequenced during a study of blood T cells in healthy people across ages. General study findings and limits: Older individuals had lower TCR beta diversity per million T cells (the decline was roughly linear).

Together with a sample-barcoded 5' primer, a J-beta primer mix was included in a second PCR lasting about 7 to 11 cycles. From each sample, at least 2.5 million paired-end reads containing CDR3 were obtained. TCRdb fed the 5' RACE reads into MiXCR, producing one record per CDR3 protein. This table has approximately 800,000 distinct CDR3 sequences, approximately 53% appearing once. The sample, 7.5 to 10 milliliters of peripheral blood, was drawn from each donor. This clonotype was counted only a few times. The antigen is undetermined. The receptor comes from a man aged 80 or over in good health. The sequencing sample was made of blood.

CDR3 protein: CASRAIGANVLTF. CDR3 DNA sequence: TGTGCCAGCAGGGCTATTGGGGCCAACGTCCTGACTTTC. The chain combines TRBV2 with TRBJ2-6; no clear D. This CDR3 contains 13 residues. In germline, CDR1 is SNHLY, CDR2 FYNNEI. Trimming pared 6 bases from V and 3 bases from J, leaving 6 bases between.